Listed below are T cell receptor beta chains from one sample, sequenced in a study of blood T cells in healthy people across ages. MiXCR was run by TCRdb on the 5' RACE reads, yielding one entry per CDR3 protein. Found here are almost 1 million distinct CDR3 sequences, roughly 50% of them singletons; the top ten hold roughly a fifth. Sequencing was performed on blood. The receptors here all came from a woman aged 55 to 70 in good health. The CDR3 runs from the conserved cysteine through the conserved F or W. A D gene is named only where the DNA matches it firmly. A clone size is listed for some rows: how often the clone was seen (once, few, many), or a class if it is expanded.

j_gene: TRBJ2-1; d_gene: TRBD1; v_gene: TRBV18; abundance: .; CDR3aa: CASSRTPGQGPNEQFF; CDR3nt: TGTGCCAGCTCACGCACGCCGGGACAGGGGCCCAATGAGCAGTTCTTC
j_gene: TRBJ2-1; d_gene: TRBD2; v_gene: TRBV18; abundance: many; CDR3aa: CASSPGTSYNEQFF; CDR3nt: TGTGCCAGCAGTCCCGGGACTAGCTACAATGAGCAGTTCTTC
j_gene: TRBJ2-7; d_gene: .; v_gene: TRBV5-1; abundance: few; CDR3aa: CASRSGMRGEQYF; CDR3nt: TGCGCCAGCAGATCGGGGATGCGGGGCGAGCAGTACTTC
j_gene: TRBJ2-3; d_gene: TRBD1; v_gene: TRBV20-1; abundance: once; CDR3aa: CSASASTGYTDTQYF; CDR3nt: TGCAGTGCCAGCGCGTCGACAGGGTACACAGATACGCAGTATTTT
j_gene: TRBJ2-3; d_gene: TRBD1; v_gene: TRBV10-3; abundance: .; CDR3aa: CAIRPGQGAPYF; CDR3nt: TGTGCCATCAGACCCGGACAGGGGGCGCCGTATTTT
j_gene: TRBJ2-3; d_gene: .; v_gene: TRBV4-2; abundance: once; CDR3aa: CASSQASWEIADTQYF; CDR3nt: TGTGCCAGCAGCCAAGCCTCGTGGGAAATCGCAGATACGCAGTATTTT
j_gene: TRBJ1-2; d_gene: .; v_gene: TRBV6-1; abundance: .; CDR3aa: CASRRAGSDGYTF; CDR3nt: TGTGCCTCGAGAAGGGCAGGGTCTGATGGCTACACCTTC
j_gene: TRBJ2-3; d_gene: TRBD1; v_gene: TRBV6-5; abundance: .; CDR3aa: CASSYSGQGSTDTQYF; CDR3nt: TGTGCCAGCAGTTACTCTGGACAGGGGTCCACAGATACGCAGTATTTT
j_gene: TRBJ2-5; d_gene: TRBD1; v_gene: TRBV11-2; abundance: .; CDR3aa: CASSPQGTDQETQYF; CDR3nt: TGTGCCAGCAGTCCCCAAGGGACAGACCAAGAGACCCAGTACTTC
j_gene: TRBJ2-7; d_gene: .; v_gene: TRBV2; abundance: .; CDR3aa: CASGGNYEQYF; CDR3nt: TGTGCCAGCGGCGGAAACTACGAGCAGTACTTC
j_gene: TRBJ2-7; d_gene: .; v_gene: TRBV20-1; abundance: few; CDR3aa: CSARAGVEQYF; CDR3nt: TGCAGTGCTCGGGCTGGAGTCGAGCAGTACTTC
j_gene: TRBJ2-3; d_gene: .; v_gene: TRBV4-2; abundance: .; CDR3aa: CASSQGSPGADTQYF; CDR3nt: TGTGCCAGCAGCCAAGGGAGCCCCGGTGCAGATACGCAGTATTTT
j_gene: TRBJ2-5; d_gene: TRBD1; v_gene: TRBV12-3/TRBV12-4; abundance: .; CDR3aa: CASSQTGTGRQTQYF; CDR3nt: TGTGCCAGCAGTCAAACCGGGACAGGGAGACAGACCCAGTACTTC
j_gene: TRBJ2-5; d_gene: TRBD1; v_gene: TRBV5-6; abundance: .; CDR3aa: CASSTPDRDQETQYF; CDR3nt: TGTGCCAGCAGCACCCCGGACAGGGACCAAGAGACCCAGTACTTC
j_gene: TRBJ2-3; d_gene: TRBD1; v_gene: TRBV29-1; abundance: .; CDR3aa: CSVDRWRDRAFTTDTQYF; CDR3nt: TGCAGCGTTGATCGCTGGCGGGACAGGGCCTTTACCACAGATACGCAGTATTTT
j_gene: TRBJ1-1; d_gene: .; v_gene: TRBV29-1; abundance: .; CDR3aa: CSAPPTSPAGFAFF; CDR3nt: TGCAGCGCCCCACCAACATCTCCGGCTGGATTCGCTTTCTTT
j_gene: TRBJ2-5; d_gene: .; v_gene: TRBV18; abundance: .; CDR3aa: CASSRQGAIGETQYF; CDR3nt: TGTGCCAGCTCACGCCAGGGAGCAATTGGAGAGACCCAGTACTTC
j_gene: TRBJ2-3; d_gene: .; v_gene: TRBV7-2; abundance: .; CDR3aa: CASSFGGTGTDTQYF; CDR3nt: TGTGCCAGCAGCTTTGGAGGGACGGGGACCGATACGCAGTATTTT
j_gene: TRBJ2-5; d_gene: .; v_gene: TRBV29-1; abundance: once; CDR3aa: CSGEFQASGTQYF; CDR3nt: TGCAGCGGTGAATTCCAGGCCTCGGGGACCCAGTACTTC
j_gene: TRBJ2-4; d_gene: .; v_gene: TRBV4-1; abundance: few; CDR3aa: CASSQELWREQYF; CDR3nt: TGCGCCAGCAGCCAAGAATTGTGGAGGGAGCAGTACTTC
j_gene: TRBJ2-5; d_gene: .; v_gene: TRBV6-2/TRBV6-3; abundance: few; CDR3aa: CASSYRATSKNEQYF; CDR3nt: TGTGCCAGCAGTTACAGAGCGACATCAAAGAATGAGCAGTACTTC
j_gene: TRBJ2-3; d_gene: .; v_gene: TRBV11-2; abundance: .; CDR3aa: CASCRGEGTDTQYF; CDR3nt: TGTGCCAGCTGCCGGGGAGAAGGCACAGATACGCAGTATTTT
j_gene: TRBJ2-7; d_gene: .; v_gene: TRBV28; abundance: few; CDR3aa: CASNSGGLTYEQYF; CDR3nt: TGTGCCAGCAACTCCGGAGGGCTTACCTACGAGCAGTACTTC
j_gene: TRBJ2-7; d_gene: .; v_gene: TRBV20-1; abundance: .; CDR3aa: CSARRESSYEQYF; CDR3nt: TGCAGTGCCCGGAGGGAGAGCTCCTACGAGCAGTACTTC
j_gene: TRBJ1-1; d_gene: .; v_gene: TRBV3-1; abundance: once; CDR3aa: CASSQDAATGQREAFF; CDR3nt: TGTGCCAGCAGCCAAGATGCAGCAACAGGCCAACGAGAAGCTTTCTTT
j_gene: TRBJ1-3; d_gene: .; v_gene: TRBV29-1; abundance: few; CDR3aa: CSVAGESGVQRNTIYF; CDR3nt: TGCAGCGTCGCCGGAGAGAGCGGGGTACAACGAAACACCATATATTTT
j_gene: TRBJ2-1; d_gene: .; v_gene: TRBV5-1; abundance: few; CDR3aa: CASRTRVDNEQFF; CDR3nt: TGCGCCAGCAGAACTAGGGTCGATAATGAGCAGTTCTTC
j_gene: TRBJ2-7; d_gene: TRBD1; v_gene: TRBV6-5; abundance: .; CDR3aa: CASSGDRGRTNEQYF; CDR3nt: TGTGCCAGCAGTGGGGACAGGGGGCGAACCAACGAGCAGTACTTC
j_gene: TRBJ2-3; d_gene: .; v_gene: TRBV4-1; abundance: few; CDR3aa: CASSPSRSADTQYF; CDR3nt: TGCGCCAGCAGCCCTTCACGGAGCGCAGATACGCAGTATTTT
j_gene: TRBJ2-3; d_gene: .; v_gene: TRBV29-1; abundance: .; CDR3aa: CSVAEIWGTDTQYF; CDR3nt: TGCAGCGTTGCAGAGATTTGGGGCACAGATACGCAGTATTTT
j_gene: TRBJ1-1; d_gene: .; v_gene: TRBV3-1; abundance: .; CDR3aa: CASSPFGWGNTEAFF; CDR3nt: TGTGCCAGCAGCCCGTTCGGATGGGGAAACACTGAAGCTTTCTTT
j_gene: TRBJ2-1; d_gene: TRBD2; v_gene: TRBV12-3/TRBV12-4; abundance: few; CDR3aa: CALGLAGYNEQFF; CDR3nt: TGTGCCCTCGGACTAGCGGGTTACAATGAGCAGTTCTTC
j_gene: TRBJ2-5; d_gene: TRBD2; v_gene: TRBV6-6; abundance: .; CDR3aa: CASSRTSGRGETQYF; CDR3nt: TGTGCCAGCTCGCGGACTAGCGGGAGGGGAGAGACCCAGTACTTC
j_gene: TRBJ1-5; d_gene: .; v_gene: TRBV6-2/TRBV6-3; abundance: .; CDR3aa: CASNAGATQPQHF; CDR3nt: TGTGCCAGCAACGCAGGGGCGACTCAGCCCCAGCATTTT
j_gene: TRBJ1-2; d_gene: .; v_gene: TRBV2; abundance: few; CDR3aa: CASSENRGGYTF; CDR3nt: TGTGCCAGCAGTGAAAACCGGGGAGGCTACACCTTC
j_gene: TRBJ1-5; d_gene: .; v_gene: TRBV19; abundance: .; CDR3aa: CASRSSGAGQGQPQHF; CDR3nt: TGTGCCAGTAGGAGCTCAGGTGCAGGCCAGGGCCAGCCCCAGCATTTT
j_gene: TRBJ1-1; d_gene: TRBD1; v_gene: TRBV5-1; abundance: few; CDR3aa: CASSPNLDRATEAFF; CDR3nt: TGCGCCAGCAGCCCCAACTTAGACAGGGCCACTGAAGCTTTCTTT
j_gene: TRBJ2-7; d_gene: TRBD2; v_gene: TRBV28; abundance: .; CDR3aa: CASSGSGRAFSDEQYF; CDR3nt: TGTGCCAGCAGTGGTAGCGGGAGGGCCTTTTCGGACGAGCAGTACTTC
j_gene: TRBJ2-7; d_gene: .; v_gene: TRBV20-1; abundance: .; CDR3aa: CSAPDPLESEQYF; CDR3nt: TGCAGTGCCCCCGACCCTCTGGAGTCCGAGCAGTACTTC
j_gene: TRBJ2-5; d_gene: TRBD2; v_gene: TRBV20-1; abundance: .; CDR3aa: CSASAPRGGREQYF; CDR3nt: TGCAGTGCTAGCGCTCCCCGGGGGGGGAGGGAGCAGTACTTC
j_gene: TRBJ1-1; d_gene: .; v_gene: TRBV15; abundance: .; CDR3aa: CATRGGGGTEAFF; CDR3nt: TGTGCCACCCGGGGGGGAGGAGGCACTGAAGCTTTCTTT
j_gene: TRBJ1-6; d_gene: .; v_gene: TRBV3-1; abundance: .; CDR3aa: CASSHQGGRVSPLHF; CDR3nt: TGTGCCAGCAGCCACCAGGGCGGTAGGGTTTCACCCCTCCACTTT
j_gene: TRBJ2-3; d_gene: .; v_gene: TRBV10-3; abundance: .; CDR3aa: CATGTPRDTQYF; CDR3nt: TGTGCCACAGGGACCCCCAGGGATACGCAGTATTTT